Each of the 32 T cell receptor beta chains below was sequenced from the same sample in a study of shared clonotypes between healthy human individuals. Measured with immunoSEQ multiplex PCR; TCRdb has only the in-frame clones, and not every one. Among about half a million clones listed, around 73% were seen once. Sequences were obtained from PBMCs. The receptors here all came from a woman aged 40 to 49 in good health. Some clones in this sample may be carry-over from other donors' samples.

The chain has TRBV7-2 and TRBJ2-1, with 8 bases matching TRBD2. The CDR3 runs 14 residues. V gave up 4 bases and J gave up 6 bases; unmatched junction bases: 5. The germline V gene encodes CDR1 SGHTA and CDR2 FQGNSA. The CDR3 protein is CASSWGGRTNEQFF. CDR3 sequence (DNA): TGTGCCAGCAGCTGGGGCGGGAGGACCAATGAGCAGTTCTTC.

The V gene is TRBV5-4, the J gene TRBJ1-3; D gene uncertain. Trimming removed 2 bases at V and 0 bases at J, with 9 bases between. The germline V gene encodes CDR1 SGHNT and CDR2 YYREEE (reference sequence). The CDR3 loop spans 15 amino acids. The CDR3 coding sequence is TGTGCCAGCAGCTTTTACGGGTTCTCTGGAAACACCATATATTTT. Translated, it gives CASSFYGFSGNTIYF.

This rearrangement joins TRBV15 to TRBJ1-4; D might be TRBD1 (5 bases). CDR1 and CDR2 from the germline V gene are LNHNV and YYDKDF (reference sequence). The CDR3 is made up of 15 amino acids. The V and J ends lost 0 bases and 11 bases respectively, with 16 bases between them. CDR3 sequence reads: CATSREGTKQEKLFF. Written as DNA, the CDR3 is TGTGCCACCAGCAGAGAGGGGACTAAACAGGAGAAACTGTTTTTT.

As for this clone: Just one base apart from a much larger clone, this may be a read error. The identical CDR3 is also encoded by other nucleotide sequences in the sample. The chain employs TRBV5-4 and TRBJ1-1, with a tentative D call TRBD1 (6 bases). Germline V CDR1 and CDR2: SGHNT, YYREEE (reference sequence). The CDR3 runs to 14 residues. The CDR3 DNA reads TGTGCCAGCAGCTTGTCGGTCGGGGACACCGAAGCTTTCTTT. Its translation is CASSLSVGDTEAFF. Looking up the rest from reference TRBV5-4 and TRBJ1-1 gives the full variable domain: ETGVTQSPTHLIKTRGQQVTLRCSSQSGHNTVSWYQQALGQGPQFIFQYYREEENGRGNFPPRFSGLQFPNYSSELNVNALELDDSALYLCASSLSVGDTEAFFGQGTRLTVV.

This chain links TRBV11-2 with TRBJ2-7; D call uncertain. This CDR3 is built from 15 residues. Trimming cost V 5 bases and J 0 bases, with 14 bases left between them. Germline values: CDR1 SGHAT, CDR2 FQNNGV. Written as DNA, the CDR3 is TGTGCCAGCAGCCCCCGGACCGACAACTCCTACGAGCAGTACTTC. It translates to CASSPRTDNSYEQYF.

The V call is TRBV5-1, the J call TRBJ2-6; no clear D. Deletions cut 0 bases from V and 2 bases from J, with 9 bases between. This CDR3 region has 16 residues. CDR1 and CDR2 from the germline V gene are SGHRS and YFSETQ. The CDR3 loop reads CASSLAAGAGANVLTF. DNA for the CDR3: TGCGCCAGCAGCTTGGCTGCTGGGGCTGGGGCCAACGTCCTGACTTTC.

Turning to this clone: Since a much larger clone is just one base distant, this may be a read error. The V call is TRBV30, the J call TRBJ1-1; D call uncertain. Germline V gives CDR1 GTSNPN, CDR2 SVGIG (reference sequence). The CDR3 is 13 residues long. In DNA form, the CDR3 reads TGTGCCTGGAGTGTTGGGAGGAACACTGGAGCTTTCTTT. Protein: CAWSVGRNTGAFF.

With respect to this clone: A far larger clone is off by one base, so a read error is likely. It is likely a read error, because the conserved phenylalanine at the end of the CDR3 is missing. The chain carries TRBV10-3 and TRBJ1-5, with 8 bases that match TRBD1. The germline V gene has CDR1 ENHRY and CDR2 SYGVKD. The V and J ends lost 0 bases and 9 bases, in that order; junction bases with no gene match: 4. This CDR3 spans 14 amino acids. CDR3 DNA sequence: TGTGCCATCAGTGAGTCGGCAGGGGGCCGGCCCCAGCATTCT. This encodes CAISESAGGRPQHS.

In the case of this clone: One junction end does not reproduce the germline sequence, and a read error may be involved. At the DNA level, this CDR3 is encoded by other sequences in the same sample as well. The genes are TRBV7-8 and TRBJ2-7, with no clear D. The germline V gene has CDR1 SGHVS and CDR2 FQNEAQ. The CDR3 runs 15 residues. CDR3 in amino acids: CASSLLRYSPYEQYF. The CDR3 DNA follows: TGCGCCAGCAGTCTCCTCCGCTACTCACCCTACGAGCAGTACTTC.

The chain joins TRBV25-1 to TRBJ2-1; possible D gene TRBD2, 6 bases. Germline V gene sequence: CDR1 MGHDK, CDR2 SYGVNS. The CDR3 extends over 18 amino acids. Trimming stripped 0 bases from V and 5 bases from J, with 20 bases between. CDR3 in DNA: TGTGCCAGCAGTGAATACGGCCTACTAGCAGTCGCTGACAATGAGCAGTTCTTC. It yields the protein CASSEYGLLAVADNEQFF.

The chain's CDR3 is CASASRATTNEKLFF. The CDR3 coding sequence is TGCGCCAGCGCGAGTCGAGCGACAACTAATGAAAAACTGTTTTTT. The chain couples TRBV23-1 to TRBJ1-4; D not resolved. TRBV23-1 is known as an ORF, though its function is uncertain. The CDR3 runs to 15 residues. The V end was cut by 8 bases, the J end by 0 bases, with 13 bases between.

This chain links TRBV6-6 with TRBJ1-4, with D possibly being TRBD1 (6 bases). CDR1 and CDR2 (germline): MNHNY, SVGAGI (reference sequence). Trimming pared 7 bases from V and 0 bases from J, leaving 9 bases between. This CDR3 has 14 residues. CDR3 DNA: TGTGCCAGCACCAAGGGGGCAACTAATGAAAAACTGTTTTTT. This translates into CASTKGATNEKLFF.

This sequence joins TRBV28 and TRBJ1-6; D is possibly TRBD1 (5 bases). Germline V gene data show CDR1 as MDHEN and CDR2 as SYDVKM. V was clipped by 7 bases and J by 0 bases, with 16 bases between them. CDR3 size: 17 residues. Here the CDR3 reads CASTGATGVSYNSPLHF. In DNA, the CDR3 is TGTGCCAGCACTGGGGCCACCGGGGTCTCCTATAATTCACCCCTCCACTTT.

V and J are TRBV5-4 and TRBJ2-5; 11 bases agree with TRBD2. CDR3 size: 16 residues. CDR1 and CDR2 from the germline V gene are SGHNT and YYREEE (reference sequence). V was pared by 4 bases and J by 5 bases, with 10 bases of the junction left unmatched. This CDR3 reads CASSTIAGGPRETQYF. In nucleotides, the CDR3 is TGTGCCAGCAGCACCATAGCGGGAGGGCCCCGTGAGACCCAGTACTTC.

J is TRBJ1-2 and V is TRBV10-3; maybe TRBD1 (5 bases). This CDR3 has 15 residues. Between the trimmed V and J ends, which lost 1 base and 3 bases, there was a span of 12 bases. CDR1 and CDR2 (germline): ENHRY, SYGVKD. CDR3 coding DNA: TGTGCCATCAGTGAGTTCTCCGGGACGGACTATGGCTACACCTTC. This gives the protein CAISEFSGTDYGYTF.

The chain is built from TRBV7-6 and TRBJ1-2, with D perhaps TRBD1 (5 bases). Trimming stripped 4 bases from V and 2 bases from J, with 14 bases between. Per germline, CDR1 SGHVS and CDR2 FNYEAQ. This CDR3 is 15 amino acids long. CDR3 in DNA: TGTGCCAGCAGCTATGGGGCCAGCCCCAACTATGGCTACACCTTC. The encoded protein is CASSYGASPNYGYTF.

This clone appeared a few times. The chain carries TRBV18 and TRBJ2-3, with 12 bases that match TRBD2. From germline, CDR1 is KGHSH and CDR2 LQKENI. This CDR3 region has 18 residues. Unmatched junction bases numbered 11, after V lost 3 bases and J lost 4 bases. CDR3 in DNA: TGTGCCAGCTCACCGGGACTAGCGGGTCCGACTAGGGCAGATACGCAGTATTTT. Translation gives CASSPGLAGPTRADTQYF.

The chain employs TRBV2 and TRBJ1-4, with D possibly matching TRBD1 (6 bases). Germline V gene lookup returns CDR1 SNHLY and CDR2 FYNNEI. CDR3 length: 14 amino acids. The V gene lost 8 bases and the J gene lost 3 bases, with 13 bases spanning the gap. CDR3 DNA: TGTGCCAGCCTGAAGGGGGAGGCTAATGAAAAACTGTTTTTT. Translated, it gives CASLKGEANEKLFF.

As regards this clone: A read error may account for a junction end that differs from germline. V is TRBV7-9 and J is TRBJ1-2, with 11 nucleotides matching TRBD1. The length of the CDR3 is 13 residues. Germline loops: CDR1 SEHNR, CDR2 FQNEAQ (reference sequence). The CDR3 region has the DNA TGTGCCAGCAGCTTAGGGACAGGGGGCCCTGGTGCCTTC. It translates to CASSLGTGGPGAF.

In nucleotides, the CDR3 is TGTGCCAGCAGCTTAGGAGCTAGCGGAGATACGCAGTATTTT. It specifies CASSLGASGDTQYF. The rearrangement joins TRBV11-1 to TRBJ2-3, with TRBD2 matching 7 bases. The junction had 3 bases not matched to a gene; V was cut back by 1 base and J by 5 bases. Germline V gives CDR1 SGHAT, CDR2 FQDESV (reference sequence). The CDR3 has 14 residues.

The genes are TRBV19 and TRBJ2-1; TRBD2 might be the D (6 bases). With 6 bases removed from V and 2 bases from J, the gap between germline ends came to 14 bases. Germline V gives CDR1 LNHDA, CDR2 SQIVND (reference sequence). CDR3 size: 15 residues. CDR3 sequence (DNA): TGTGCCAGTAGACGAGCCGGGACTCCCTACAATGAGCAGTTCTTC. It translates to CASRRAGTPYNEQFF.

This clone was observed once. In nucleotides, the CDR3 is TGTGCCAGCAGCCAGGGGGCTAGCGGAATCTACAATGAGCAGTTCTTC. Protein sequence: CASSQGASGIYNEQFF. The chain carries TRBV7-2 and TRBJ2-1; D perhaps matches TRBD1 (8 bases). The CDR3 runs 16 residues. In germline, CDR1 is SGHTA, CDR2 FQGNSA. V lost 5 bases and J 3 bases, leaving 17 bases between the germline ends.

Concerning this clone itself: A much larger clone differs from this one at a single base, so this may be a read error. Different DNA sequences within this sample yield the same CDR3. The chain uses TRBV27 and TRBJ2-1; the match to TRBD2 covers 15 bases. CDR3 size: 15 residues. Per the germline V gene, CDR1 is MNHEY and CDR2 is SMNVEV (reference sequence). V lost 5 bases to trimming and J lost 7 bases; unmatched junction nucleotides: 3. CDR3: CASSLGTSGRNEQFF. The CDR3 DNA sequence: TGTGCCAGCAGTCTAGGGACTAGCGGGAGGAATGAGCAGTTCTTC.

This clone was counted a few times. The chain uses TRBV9 and TRBJ1-1; 9 nucleotides match TRBD1. The germline gives CDR1 SGDLS, CDR2 YYNGEE. This CDR3 comprises 15 residues. V shed 4 bases, J shed 2 bases, and the junction held 6 bases outside the gene matches. This chain's CDR3 is CASSPWGQGNTEAFF. CDR3 sequence (DNA): TGTGCCAGCAGCCCGTGGGGACAGGGAAACACTGAAGCTTTCTTT.

The rearrangement joins TRBV5-1 to TRBJ2-3, with TRBD2 identical over 9 bases. V shed 0 bases, J shed 10 bases, and the junction held 12 bases outside the gene matches. The CDR3 spans 16 residues. In germline, CDR1 is SGHRS, CDR2 YFSETQ. The CDR3 spells CASSLVPAGGPGAQYF. Written as DNA, the CDR3 is TGCGCCAGCAGCTTGGTTCCAGCGGGAGGCCCGGGGGCGCAGTATTTT.

The CDR3, as DNA: TGTGCCAGCAGCTTAGTTGGGGCCGACAGGGGTTTTTGGGGTGGCTACACCTTC. Protein sequence: CASSLVGADRGFWGGYTF. The genes are TRBV7-2 and TRBJ1-2, with 8 bases lining up with TRBD1. There are 18 residues in the CDR3. CDR1 is SGHTA, CDR2 FQGNSA, per germline. V dropped 1 base and J dropped 7; count of bases not matched to a gene: 17.

The V and J genes are TRBV6-5 and TRBJ1-1; no firm D call. The CDR3 is made up of 11 amino acids. Germline V CDR1 and CDR2: MNHEY, SVGAGI. With 8 bases removed from V and 4 bases from J, the gap between germline ends came to 8 bases. The CDR3 DNA reads as TGTGCCAGCGACGTGGGCACTGAAGCTTTCTTT. It encodes CASDVGTEAFF.

This clone was seen once. V usage is TRBV5-7 and J usage is TRBJ1-2; no definite D call. TRBV5-7 is assigned to the ORF class and has an uncertain function. The CDR3 contains 15 residues. V was clipped by 4 bases and J by 3 bases, with 16 bases between them. The CDR3: CASSAYSNDHYGYTF. The CDR3 nucleotides read TGTGCCAGCAGCGCTTACAGTAACGATCACTATGGCTACACCTTC.

The chain has TRBV2 and TRBJ1-2; 7 bases agree with TRBD1. Per the germline V gene, CDR1 is SNHLY and CDR2 is FYNNEI. The V segment lost 8 bases and the J segment 3 bases; nucleotides outside the gene matches: 15. This CDR3 comprises 16 residues. Here the CDR3 DNA reads TGTGCCAGCCAACAAGACAGGGCCTCGGACTACTATGGCTACACCTTC. It yields the protein CASQQDRASDYYGYTF. Looking up the rest from reference TRBV2 and TRBJ1-2 gives the full variable domain: EPEVTQTPSHQVTQMGQEVILRCVPISNHLYFYWYRQILGQKVEFLVSFYNNEISEKSEIFDDQFSVERPDGSNFTLKIRSTKLEDSAMYFCASQQDRASDYYGYTFGSGTRLTVV.

The chain employs TRBV7-2 and TRBJ2-2; D unclear. The V gene's germline CDR1 is SGHTA and CDR2 FQGNSA. With 1 base removed from V and 5 bases from J, the gap between germline ends came to 8 bases. The CDR3 loop spans 14 amino acids. CDR3 sequence: CASSLDPSTGELFF. The CDR3 DNA is TGTGCCAGCAGCTTAGACCCAAGTACCGGGGAGCTGTTTTTT.

The chain carries TRBV19 and TRBJ1-3; D is uncertain. The CDR3 sequence is 13 residues long. Germline V gene sequence: CDR1 LNHDA, CDR2 SQIVND (reference sequence). The ends were cut back, 0 bases at V and 7 bases at J, with 7 bases in the middle. CDR3 amino acids: CASSIDLWNTIYF. CDR3 DNA: TGTGCCAGTAGTATAGATCTCTGGAACACCATATATTTT.

The V gene is TRBV7-6, the J gene TRBJ2-1, with D perhaps given as TRBD1 or TRBD2 (5 bases each). The V end lost 5 bases, the J end lost 0 bases, and 14 bases lay between the germline ends. CDR3 length equals 16 residues. Per germline, CDR1 SGHVS and CDR2 FNYEAQ. The DNA of the CDR3 is TGTGCCAGCAGCGTCCTCGTTGGGGGCTCCTACAATGAGCAGTTCTTC. It translates to CASSVLVGGSYNEQFF.